This TCR beta chain derives from a study of regulatory T cells in long-lasting Graves disease. As for the study in general: To qualify as persistent, Graves' disease required over 5 years of antithyroid drugs with positive TSH receptor antibodies.

Both iRepertoire HTBI primers and Arm-PCR of CDR3 regions were used to build the TCR beta libraries. In the original processing: Identification yielded approximately 66 TRBV and under 15 TRBJ segments across samples. TCRdb called the multiplex PCR reads again in MiXCR, with one record for every CDR3 protein. TCRdb's processing, not the study's, gives the V and J calls here. Here the sample spans some 430,000 distinct CDR3 sequences, 20% to 25% being singletons. Noted time point: persistent/refractory GD, antithyroid drugs over 5 years with positive TRAb. RNA isolated from PBMCs was used to make the TCR library. On this clonotype: This clone may be a read error of a much larger clone one base away.

This CDR3 has 14 residues. V lost 5 bases and J lost 12; bases outside the gene matches: 14. The receptor comes from a female donor with Graves disease. This chain links TRBV12-3 or TRBV12-4 with TRBJ1-1; 8 bases align to TRBD1. The sequencing used peripheral blood mononuclear cells (PBMCs), collected when the disease was refractory, from a patient treated with antithyroid drugs. In DNA, the CDR3 is TGTGCCAGCAGTCGCGGACCGGGACAGGTATCCTCTTTCTTT. It is translated as CASSRGPGQVSSFF.